The 2 T cell receptor beta chains in this list originate from one sample, sequenced in a study of blood T cell repertoires in COVID-19. Profiling relied on immunoSEQ multiplex PCR, and the TCRdb table lists in-frame clones only, not all of them. The table has 70,000 to 95,000 clones, around four fifths seen once. The specimen sequenced was peripheral blood. The receptors stem from a woman in her seventies with active or convalescent COVID-19.

This clone has just one count. This chain connects TRBV20-1 to TRBJ1-6; possible D gene TRBD1, 5 bases. Trimming left V 3 bases short and J 6 bases short, with 21 bases between. CDR3 length: 17 residues. Germline loops: CDR1 DFQATT, CDR2 SNEGSKA (reference sequence). The CDR3 DNA reads TGCAGTGCTAGTATTTCAGGGCCAAACGAATTTAATTCACCCCTCCACTTT. Translating it yields CSASISGPNEFNSPLHF.

The chain has TRBV28 and TRBJ1-3; D remains unclear. Trimming pared 8 bases from V and 4 bases from J, leaving 9 bases between. CDR3 length: 12 amino acids. Germline CDR1 is MDHEN and CDR2 is SYDVKM. CDR3 in DNA: TGTGCCAGCGTAAATCTGGGAAACACCATATATTTT. This codes for CASVNLGNTIYF.